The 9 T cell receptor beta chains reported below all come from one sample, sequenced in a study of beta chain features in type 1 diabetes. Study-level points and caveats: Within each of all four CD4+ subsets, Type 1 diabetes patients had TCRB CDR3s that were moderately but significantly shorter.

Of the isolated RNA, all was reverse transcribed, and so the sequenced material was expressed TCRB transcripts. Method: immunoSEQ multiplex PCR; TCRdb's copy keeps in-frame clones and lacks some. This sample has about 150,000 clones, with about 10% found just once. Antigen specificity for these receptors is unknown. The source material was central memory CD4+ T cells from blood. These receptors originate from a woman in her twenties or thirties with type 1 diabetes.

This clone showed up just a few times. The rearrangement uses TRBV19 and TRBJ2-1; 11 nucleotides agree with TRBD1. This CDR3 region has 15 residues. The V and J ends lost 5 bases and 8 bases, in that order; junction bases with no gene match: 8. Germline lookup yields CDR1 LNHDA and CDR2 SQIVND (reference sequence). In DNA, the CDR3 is TGTGCCAGTAGTCCGCTGGACAGGGGGCTTCATGAGCAGTTCTTC. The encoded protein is CASSPLDRGLHEQFF.

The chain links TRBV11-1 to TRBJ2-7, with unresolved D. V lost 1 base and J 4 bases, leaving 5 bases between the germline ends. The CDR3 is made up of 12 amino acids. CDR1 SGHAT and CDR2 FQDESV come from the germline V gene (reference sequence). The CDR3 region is CASSLDPYEQYF. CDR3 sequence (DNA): TGTGCCAGCAGCTTAGATCCGTACGAGCAGTACTTC.

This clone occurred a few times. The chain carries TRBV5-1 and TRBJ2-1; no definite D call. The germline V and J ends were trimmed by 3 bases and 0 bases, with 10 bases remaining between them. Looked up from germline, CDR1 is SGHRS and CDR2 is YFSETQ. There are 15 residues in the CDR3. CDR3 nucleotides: TGCGCCAGCAGCTCAAAACAGAACTCCTACAATGAGCAGTTCTTC. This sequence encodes CASSSKQNSYNEQFF.

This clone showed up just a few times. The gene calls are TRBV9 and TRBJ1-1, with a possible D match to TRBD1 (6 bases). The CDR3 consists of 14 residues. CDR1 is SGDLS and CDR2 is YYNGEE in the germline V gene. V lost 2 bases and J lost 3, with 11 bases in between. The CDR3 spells CASSVQGRDTEAFF. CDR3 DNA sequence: TGTGCCAGCAGCGTTCAGGGGAGGGACACTGAAGCTTTCTTT.

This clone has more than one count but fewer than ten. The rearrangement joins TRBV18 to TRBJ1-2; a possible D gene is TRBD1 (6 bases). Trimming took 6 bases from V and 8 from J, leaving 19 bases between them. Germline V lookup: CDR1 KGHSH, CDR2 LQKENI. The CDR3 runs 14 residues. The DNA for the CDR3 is TGTGCCAGCTCGGATAGGACAGACTCCTTGGGCTACACCTTC. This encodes CASSDRTDSLGYTF.

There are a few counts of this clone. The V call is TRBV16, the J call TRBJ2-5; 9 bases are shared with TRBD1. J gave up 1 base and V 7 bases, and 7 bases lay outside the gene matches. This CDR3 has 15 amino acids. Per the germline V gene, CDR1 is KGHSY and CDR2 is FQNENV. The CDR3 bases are TGTGCCAGCACCGAGAACAGGGGGCGCCAAGAGACCCAGTACTTC. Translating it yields CASTENRGRQETQYF. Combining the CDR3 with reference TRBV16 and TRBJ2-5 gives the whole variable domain GEEVAQTPKHLVRGEGQKAKLYCAPIKGHSYVFWYQQVLKNEFKFLISFQNENVFDETGMPKERFSAKCLPNSPCSLEIQATKLEDSAVYFCASTENRGRQETQYFGPGTRLLVL.

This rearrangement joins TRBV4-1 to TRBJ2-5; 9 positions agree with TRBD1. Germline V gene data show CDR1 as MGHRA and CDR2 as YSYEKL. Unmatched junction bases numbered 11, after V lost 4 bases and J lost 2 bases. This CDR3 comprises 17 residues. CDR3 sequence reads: CASSPSDRGLPQETQYF. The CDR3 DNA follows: TGCGCCAGCAGCCCCTCGGACAGGGGACTGCCACAAGAGACCCAGTACTTC.

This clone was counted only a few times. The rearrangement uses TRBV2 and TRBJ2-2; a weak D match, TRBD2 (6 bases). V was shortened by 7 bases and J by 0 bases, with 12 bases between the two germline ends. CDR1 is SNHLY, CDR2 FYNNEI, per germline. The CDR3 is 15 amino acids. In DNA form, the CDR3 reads TGTGCCAGCATTGGGAGGATCGCGAACACCGGGGAGCTGTTTTTT. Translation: CASIGRIANTGELFF. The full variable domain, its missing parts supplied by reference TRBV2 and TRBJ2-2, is EPEVTQTPSHQVTQMGQEVILRCVPISNHLYFYWYRQILGQKVEFLVSFYNNEISEKSEIFDDQFSVERPDGSNFTLKIRSTKLEDSAMYFCASIGRIANTGELFFGEGSRLTVL.

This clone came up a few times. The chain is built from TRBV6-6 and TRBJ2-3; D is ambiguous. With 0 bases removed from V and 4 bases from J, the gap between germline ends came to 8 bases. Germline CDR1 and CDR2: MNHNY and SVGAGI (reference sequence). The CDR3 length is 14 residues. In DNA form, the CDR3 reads TGTGCCAGCAGTTACTCGACGGGTGCAGATACGCAGTATTTT. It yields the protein CASSYSTGADTQYF.